This note documents a single T cell receptor beta chain sequence. Its antigen remains unidentified. Time point meaning: patch test 1, 2 weeks after DPC sensitization. The treatment was: therapeutic diphenylcyclopropenone sensitization with weekly scalp DPC. This sample is part of a study of human T cells and chemical hapten exposure. Findings and limits, study-wide: TCRs exceeding 1 in 1000 frequency stayed unchanged with DPC sensitization. PT1 expanded TCR numbers rose with patch test score.

The CDR3 is 15 amino acids. Trimming cost V 3 bases and J 3 bases; bases outside gene matches: 4. Per germline, CDR1 SGHDT and CDR2 YYEEEE. Using its own MiXCR run on the RACE reads, TCRdb lists one record per CDR3 protein. This repertoire shows tens of thousands of distinct CDR3 sequences, 7.5% to 10% found once; its top ten account for roughly 14%. The sample here was whole blood, taken in connection with sensitization to the hapten diphenylcyclopropenone (DPC). J is TRBJ1-5 and V is TRBV5-6; 9 bases line up with TRBD1. The receptor's source is a woman aged 35 to 49 with alopecia areata. Some clones in this sample may be carry-over from other donors' samples. The CDR3: CASSWGTGNNQPQHF. The CDR3 DNA reads as TGTGCCAGCAGCTGGGGGACAGGGAACAATCAGCCCCAGCATTTT.